This record concerns one TCR beta chain sequence. Its antigen is as yet unknown. V dropped 5 bases and J dropped 0; count of bases not matched to a gene: 12. This CDR3 has 18 residues. The germline V gene encodes CDR1 SEHNR and CDR2 FQNEAQ (reference sequence). TCR alpha and TCR beta cDNA libraries with sample barcodes and UMIs came from 5'RACE using constant-segment primers. A single record per CDR3 protein comes from TCRdb applying MiXCR to the 5' RACE reads. The sample lists 200,000 to 250,000 distinct CDR3 sequences, roughly 10% occurring once. The data were obtained in a study of T-cell memory formation after mild COVID-19. Study overall: Largely donor-specific sequence clusters came from a couple of donors.

Broader study findings: The finding that pre-infection memory included some responding clones suggested that cross-reactive memory joined.

This receptor was identified in a man aged 18 to 29 who had mild COVID-19 (a few samples of this study predate the infection). Cell type and time point are not known. The chain links TRBV7-9 to TRBJ2-3, with TRBD2 identical over 9 bases. The specimen sequenced was PBMCs or a T cell subset sorted from them (not recorded which). CDR3 sequence (DNA): TGTGCCAGCAGCGGGGGCCTTGGGACTAGCTCCAGCACAGATACGCAGTATTTT. This encodes CASSGGLGTSSSTDTQYF.